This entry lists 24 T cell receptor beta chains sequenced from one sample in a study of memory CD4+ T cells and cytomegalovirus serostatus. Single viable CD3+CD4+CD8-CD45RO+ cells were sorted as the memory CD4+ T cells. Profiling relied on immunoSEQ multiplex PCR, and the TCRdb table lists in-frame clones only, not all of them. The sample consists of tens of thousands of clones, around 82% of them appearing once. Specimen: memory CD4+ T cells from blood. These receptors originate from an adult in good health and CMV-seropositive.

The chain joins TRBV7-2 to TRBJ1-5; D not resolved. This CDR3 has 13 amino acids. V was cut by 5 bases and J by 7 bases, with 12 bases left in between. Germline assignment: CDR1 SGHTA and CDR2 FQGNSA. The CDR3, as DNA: TGTGCCAGCAGCCCACGGGGAGCGCAGCCCCAGCATTTT. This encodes CASSPRGAQPQHF.

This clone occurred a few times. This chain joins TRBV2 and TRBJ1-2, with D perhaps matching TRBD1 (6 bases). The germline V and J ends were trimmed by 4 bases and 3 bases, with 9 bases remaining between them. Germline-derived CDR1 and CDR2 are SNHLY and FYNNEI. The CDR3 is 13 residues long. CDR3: CASSADSYYGYTF. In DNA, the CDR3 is TGTGCCAGCAGTGCGGACAGTTACTATGGCTACACCTTC.

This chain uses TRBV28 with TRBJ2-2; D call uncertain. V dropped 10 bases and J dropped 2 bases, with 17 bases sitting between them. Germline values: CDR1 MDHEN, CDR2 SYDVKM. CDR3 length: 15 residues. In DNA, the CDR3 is TGTGCCACTGGACCACCCCATGTTAACACCGGGGAGCTGTTTTTT. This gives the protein CATGPPHVNTGELFF. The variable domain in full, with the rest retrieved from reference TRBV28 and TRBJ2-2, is DVKVTQSSRYLVKRTGEKVFLECVQDMDHENMFWYRQDPGLGLRLIYFSYDVKMKEKGDIPEGYSVSREKKERFSLILESASTNQTSMYLCATGPPHVNTGELFFGEGSRLTVL.

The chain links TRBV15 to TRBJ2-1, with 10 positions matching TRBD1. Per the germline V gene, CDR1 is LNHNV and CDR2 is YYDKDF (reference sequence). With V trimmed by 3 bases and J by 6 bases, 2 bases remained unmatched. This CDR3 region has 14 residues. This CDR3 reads CATSSRTGGNEQFF. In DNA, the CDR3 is TGTGCCACCAGCAGTAGGACAGGGGGCAATGAGCAGTTCTTC.

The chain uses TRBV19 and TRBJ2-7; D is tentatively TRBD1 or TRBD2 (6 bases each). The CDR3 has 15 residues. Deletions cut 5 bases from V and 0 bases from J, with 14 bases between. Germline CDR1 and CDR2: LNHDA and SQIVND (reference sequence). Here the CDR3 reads CASSLRGQDSYEQYF. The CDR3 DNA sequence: TGTGCCAGTAGTCTTCGGGGGCAGGACTCCTACGAGCAGTACTTC.

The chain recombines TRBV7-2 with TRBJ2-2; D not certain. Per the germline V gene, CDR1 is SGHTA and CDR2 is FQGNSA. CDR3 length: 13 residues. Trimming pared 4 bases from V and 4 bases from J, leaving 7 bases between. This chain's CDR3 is CASSYRSTGELFF. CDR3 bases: TGTGCCAGCAGCTATCGGAGCACCGGGGAGCTGTTTTTT.

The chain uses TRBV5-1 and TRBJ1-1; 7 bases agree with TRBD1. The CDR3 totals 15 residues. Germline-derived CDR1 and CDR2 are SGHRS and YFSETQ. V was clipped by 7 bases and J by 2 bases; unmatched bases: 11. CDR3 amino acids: CASSLRPGGNTEAFF. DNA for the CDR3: TGCGCCAGCTCCCTCCGGCCAGGGGGTAACACTGAAGCTTTCTTT.

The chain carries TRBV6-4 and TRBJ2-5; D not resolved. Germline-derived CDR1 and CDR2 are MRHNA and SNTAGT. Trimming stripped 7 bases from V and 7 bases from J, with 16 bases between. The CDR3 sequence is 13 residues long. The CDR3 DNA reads TGTGCCAGCAATGGGAACCCGCGTGGGACCCAGTACTTC. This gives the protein CASNGNPRGTQYF.

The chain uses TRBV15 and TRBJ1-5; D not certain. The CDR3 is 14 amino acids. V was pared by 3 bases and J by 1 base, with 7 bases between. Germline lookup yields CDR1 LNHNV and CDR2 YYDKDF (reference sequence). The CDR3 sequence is CATSSYLSNQPQHF. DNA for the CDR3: TGTGCCACCAGCAGTTACTTGAGCAATCAGCCCCAGCATTTT.

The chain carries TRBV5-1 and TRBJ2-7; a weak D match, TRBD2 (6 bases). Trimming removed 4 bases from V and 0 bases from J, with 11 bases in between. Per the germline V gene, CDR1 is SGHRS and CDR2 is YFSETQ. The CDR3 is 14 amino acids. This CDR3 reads CASSLGGSSYEQYF. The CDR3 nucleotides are TGCGCCAGCAGCCTCGGGGGAAGCTCCTACGAGCAGTACTTC. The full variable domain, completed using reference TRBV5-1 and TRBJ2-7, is KAGVTQTPRYLIKTRGQQVTLSCSPISGHRSVSWYQQTPGQGLQFLFEYFSETQRNKGNFPGRFSGRQFSNSRSEMNVSTLELGDSALYLCASSLGGSSYEQYFGPGTRLTVT.

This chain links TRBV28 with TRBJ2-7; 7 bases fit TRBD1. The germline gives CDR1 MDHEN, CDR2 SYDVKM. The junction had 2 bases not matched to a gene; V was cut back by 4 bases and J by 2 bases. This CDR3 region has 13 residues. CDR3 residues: CASSYQGAYEQYF. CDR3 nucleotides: TGTGCCAGCAGTTACCAGGGGGCCTACGAGCAGTACTTC.

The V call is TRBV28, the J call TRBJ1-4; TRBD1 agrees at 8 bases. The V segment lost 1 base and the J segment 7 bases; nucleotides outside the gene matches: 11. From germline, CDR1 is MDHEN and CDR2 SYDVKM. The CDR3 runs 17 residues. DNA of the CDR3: TGTGCCAGCAGTTTATTGGAGACAGGGGTTCGCGGTGAAAAACTGTTTTTT. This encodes CASSLLETGVRGEKLFF.

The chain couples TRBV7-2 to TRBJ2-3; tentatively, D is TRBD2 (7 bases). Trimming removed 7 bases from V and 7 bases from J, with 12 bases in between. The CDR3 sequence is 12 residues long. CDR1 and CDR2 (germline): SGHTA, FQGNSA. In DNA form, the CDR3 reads TGTGCCAGCACCCCCGGGGGGCATACGCAGTATTTT. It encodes CASTPGGHTQYF.

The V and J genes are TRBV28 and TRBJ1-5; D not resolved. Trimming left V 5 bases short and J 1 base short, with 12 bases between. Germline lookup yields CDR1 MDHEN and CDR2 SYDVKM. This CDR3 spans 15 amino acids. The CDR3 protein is CASSLVSSSNQPQHF. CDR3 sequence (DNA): TGTGCCAGCAGTCTGGTTAGTTCAAGCAATCAGCCCCAGCATTTT. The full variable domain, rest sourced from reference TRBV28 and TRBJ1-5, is DVKVTQSSRYLVKRTGEKVFLECVQDMDHENMFWYRQDPGLGLRLIYFSYDVKMKEKGDIPEGYSVSREKKERFSLILESASTNQTSMYLCASSLVSSSNQPQHFGDGTRLSIL.

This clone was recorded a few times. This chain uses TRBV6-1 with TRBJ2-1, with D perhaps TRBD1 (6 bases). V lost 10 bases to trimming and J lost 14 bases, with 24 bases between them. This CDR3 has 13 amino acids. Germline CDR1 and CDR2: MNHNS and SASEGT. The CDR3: CATHRVDSTAEFF. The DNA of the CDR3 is TGTGCCACTCACAGGGTGGACTCAACGGCGGAGTTCTTC.

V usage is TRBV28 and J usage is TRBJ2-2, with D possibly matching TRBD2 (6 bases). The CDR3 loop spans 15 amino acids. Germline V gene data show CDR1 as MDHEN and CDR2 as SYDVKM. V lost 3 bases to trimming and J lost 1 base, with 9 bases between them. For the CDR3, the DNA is TGTGCCAGCAGTTTGGGACTGTTGAACACCGGGGAGCTGTTTTTT. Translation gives CASSLGLLNTGELFF.

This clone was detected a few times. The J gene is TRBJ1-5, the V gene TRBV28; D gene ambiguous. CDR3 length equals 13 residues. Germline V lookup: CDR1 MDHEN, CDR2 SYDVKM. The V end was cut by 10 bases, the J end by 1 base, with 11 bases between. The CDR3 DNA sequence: TGTGCCATCGCTGGTCAAAGCAATCAGCCCCAGCATTTT. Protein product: CAIAGQSNQPQHF. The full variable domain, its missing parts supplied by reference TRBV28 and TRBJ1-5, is DVKVTQSSRYLVKRTGEKVFLECVQDMDHENMFWYRQDPGLGLRLIYFSYDVKMKEKGDIPEGYSVSREKKERFSLILESASTNQTSMYLCAIAGQSNQPQHFGDGTRLSIL.

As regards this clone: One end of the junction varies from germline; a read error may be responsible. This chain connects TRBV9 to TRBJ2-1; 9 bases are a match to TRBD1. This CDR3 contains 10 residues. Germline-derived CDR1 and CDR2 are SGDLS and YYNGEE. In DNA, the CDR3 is TGTGCCCGTCGGGGAGGACAGGGGATCTTC. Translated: CARRGGQGIF.

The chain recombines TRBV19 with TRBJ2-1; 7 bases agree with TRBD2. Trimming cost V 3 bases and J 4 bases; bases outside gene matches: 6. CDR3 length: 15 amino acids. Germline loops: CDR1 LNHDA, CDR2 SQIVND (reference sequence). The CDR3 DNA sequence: TGTGCCAGTAGTATGTCTAGCGGTAATTACAATGAGCAGTTCTTC. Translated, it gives CASSMSSGNYNEQFF.

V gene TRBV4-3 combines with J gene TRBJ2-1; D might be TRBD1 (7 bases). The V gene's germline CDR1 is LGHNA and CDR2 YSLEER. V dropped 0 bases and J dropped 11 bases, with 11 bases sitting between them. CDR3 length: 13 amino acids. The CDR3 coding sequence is TGCGCCAGCAGCCAAGATCAGGGGGGTAAGCAGTTCTTC. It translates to CASSQDQGGKQFF.

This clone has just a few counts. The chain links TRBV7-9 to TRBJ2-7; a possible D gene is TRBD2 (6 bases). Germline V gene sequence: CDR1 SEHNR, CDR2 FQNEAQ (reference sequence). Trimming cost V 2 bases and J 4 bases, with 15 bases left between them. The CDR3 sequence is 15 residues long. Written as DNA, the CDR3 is TGTGCCAGCAGCTTATCATTAGCTGGGGGGTACGAGCAGTACTTC. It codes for CASSLSLAGGYEQYF.

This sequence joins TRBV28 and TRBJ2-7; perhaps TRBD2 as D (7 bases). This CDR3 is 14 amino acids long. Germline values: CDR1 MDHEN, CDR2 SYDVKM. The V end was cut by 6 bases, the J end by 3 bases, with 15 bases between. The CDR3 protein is CASSSFGGLYEQYF. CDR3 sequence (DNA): TGTGCCAGCAGCTCGTTCGGGGGGCTCTACGAGCAGTACTTC.

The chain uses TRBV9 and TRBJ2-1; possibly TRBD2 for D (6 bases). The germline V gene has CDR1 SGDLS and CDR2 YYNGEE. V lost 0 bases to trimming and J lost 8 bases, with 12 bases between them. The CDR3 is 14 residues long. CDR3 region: CASSVGPSDHEQFF. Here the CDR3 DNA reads TGTGCCAGCAGCGTAGGGCCTAGCGACCATGAGCAGTTCTTC.

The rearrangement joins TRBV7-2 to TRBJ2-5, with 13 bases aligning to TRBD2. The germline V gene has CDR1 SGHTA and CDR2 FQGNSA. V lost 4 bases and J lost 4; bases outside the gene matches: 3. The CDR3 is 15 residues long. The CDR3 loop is CASSSGLAGVETQYF. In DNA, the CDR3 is TGTGCCAGCAGCTCAGGACTAGCGGGAGTAGAGACCCAGTACTTC.